Described below is a single T cell receptor (beta chain) sequence and its context. J lost 7 bases, V lost 6 bases, and 6 bases had no gene match. Germline V gene sequence: CDR1 SQVTM, CDR2 ANQGSEA. The CDR3 runs 13 residues. Per the original methods: Reference gene primers were amplified, and this amplification served to estimate nucleated cell counts. Method: immunoSEQ multiplex PCR; TCRdb's copy keeps in-frame clones and lacks some. That table gives V, J and clone size, and the DNA gave D and trimming. The data hold under 200,000 clones, with over 80% observed a single time. The data stem from a study of blood T cell repertoires in COVID-19. Recruits, aged roughly 18 to 95 years, lived in 20 to 30 US areas. Clinical histories supplied by participants themselves formed the basis of cohort assignment. Cohort 3 recovered donors had two negative PCRs, clearance, or symptom resolution.

The TCR was taken from a woman between 45 and 65 years old who had recovered from COVID-19. Sequencing was done on a sample of PBMCs or T cells enriched from blood (not recorded which). The rearrangement links TRBV29-1 to TRBJ1-4; 9 bases align to TRBD1. The CDR3, as DNA: TGCAGCGTGGGGGACAGGGTTGGTGAAAAACTGTTTTTT. It yields the protein CSVGDRVGEKLFF.